This T cell receptor beta chain originates from a study of blood T cell repertoires in COVID-19. Study-wide background: The cDNA or gDNA used as material had been derived from T cells, B-cell-depleted T cells, or PBMCs.

In the authors' workflow: Quantification of nucleated cells was approximated via reference gene primer amplification. Assay used: immunoSEQ multiplex PCR; TCRdb lists only in-frame clones, some missing. D and trimming were read from the DNA, whereas the V and J calls and clone size are those reported in that table. The sample gives 130,000 to 150,000 clones, approximately 80% of which show up once; approximately 8% is in the top ten. This clone occurred once. The V end was cut by 0 bases, the J end by 5 bases, with 12 bases between. The CDR3 runs to 15 residues. Germline-derived CDR1 and CDR2 are SGHRS and YFSETQ.

This chain links TRBV5-1 with TRBJ2-1; a weak D match, TRBD2 (5 bases). This TCR derives from a human donor in a cohort sampled during active COVID-19. Material for sequencing was peripheral blood. This CDR3 reads CASSLVAGPNNEQFF. Written as DNA, the CDR3 is TGCGCCAGCAGCTTGGTGGCGGGCCCTAACAATGAGCAGTTCTTC. The whole variable domain, remainder taken from reference TRBV5-1 and TRBJ2-1, is KAGVTQTPRYLIKTRGQQVTLSCSPISGHRSVSWYQQTPGQGLQFLFEYFSETQRNKGNFPGRFSGRQFSNSRSEMNVSTLELGDSALYLCASSLVAGPNNEQFFGPGTRLTVL.